The rows below give T cell receptor beta chains drawn from one sample of a study of response to subunit inactivated influenza vaccine. Using its own MiXCR run on the RT-PCR reads, TCRdb lists one record per CDR3 protein. The table records about 800,000 distinct CDR3 sequences, less than 25% of them present only once. Sequences were derived from PBMCs from blood, sampled around 5 days after vaccination. The origin of the receptors is a man aged 50-59 years who received an inactivated influenza vaccine. The CDR3 runs from the conserved cysteine through the conserved F or W. A D gene is named only where the DNA matches it firmly. Some rows mark clone size as missing; the rest say once, few, many or name a class of expanded clone.

j_call clone_size v_call d_call cdr3_nt cdr3_aa
TRBJ1-1 NA TRBV9 NA TGTGCCAGCAGCGAGGGGGTTGAGATGACTGAAGCTTTCTTT CASSEGVEMTEAFF
TRBJ2-3 NA TRBV5-1 NA TGCGCCAGCAGCGCCGACAGGACAGATACGCAGTATTTT CASSADRTDTQYF
TRBJ2-2 few TRBV7-8 TRBD2 TGTGCCAGCAGCTTTCTTCTCGGACTAGCGGCGAACACCGGGGAGCTGTTTTTT CASSFLLGLAANTGELFF
TRBJ1-1 many TRBV11-2 NA TGTGCCAGCAGCTTAGTCGGCAGGGCTAGTCAATACACTGAAGCTTTCTTT CASSLVGRASQYTEAFF
TRBJ1-6 NA TRBV10-3 TRBD1 TGTGCCATCAGACCGGGACAGGGGGATTCACCCCTCCACTTT CAIRPGQGDSPLHF
TRBJ1-5 NA TRBV18 TRBD1 TGTGCCAGCTCACGACAGGGTCCTCAATTCAATCAGCCCCAGCATTTT CASSRQGPQFNQPQHF
TRBJ2-1 many TRBV12-3/TRBV12-4 NA TGTGCCAGCAGTGCCTTGAGGGCTCCAGGGGACAATGAGCAGTTCTTC CASSALRAPGDNEQFF
TRBJ2-1 few TRBV6-1 TRBD1 TGTGCCAGCAGGGGGACAGGAAGGGGCGGCTACAATGAGCAGTTCTTC CASRGTGRGGYNEQFF
TRBJ1-1 NA TRBV18 TRBD1 TGTGCCAGCTCACCCCCCGCGGACAGGGACCTTTTTAACACTGAAGCTTTCTTT CASSPPADRDLFNTEAFF
TRBJ2-1 few TRBV20-1 TRBD2 TGCAGTGCGAGACTAGCGGCATACAATGAGCAGTTCTTC CSARLAAYNEQFF
TRBJ2-7 NA TRBV6-2/TRBV6-3 NA TGTGCCAGCAGTTATCTCTCGGCGGGTTGGCAGTACTTC CASSYLSAGWQYF
TRBJ2-7 many TRBV7-2 NA TGTGCCAGCAGCTTATTGAGCGACGAGCAGTACTTC CASSLLSDEQYF
TRBJ2-1 NA TRBV20-1 TRBD2 TGCAGTGCTAGAGTGGCGGGAGGGCCGTCCTCCTACAATGAGCAGTTCTTC CSARVAGGPSSYNEQFF
TRBJ1-1 many TRBV20-1 TRBD1 TGCAGTGCTAGAGATCCCCGACAGGGTGGTACTGAAGCTTTCTTT CSARDPRQGGTEAFF
TRBJ2-7 few TRBV10-3 TRBD1 TGTGCCATCAGAGCCGGGACAGCAAATCCCTACGAGCAGTACTTC CAIRAGTANPYEQYF
TRBJ2-7 NA TRBV18 NA TGTGCCAGCTCACCCTTGGAGCAATCGTCTGACGAGCAGTACTTC CASSPLEQSSDEQYF
TRBJ2-7 NA TRBV7-6 TRBD1 TGTGCCAGCAGCTTAGTGGGACAGGGATCCAACGAGCAGTACTTC CASSLVGQGSNEQYF
TRBJ1-1 NA TRBV12-3/TRBV12-4 NA TGTGCCAGCACCATGAGGTCAGGGTTAAGCTCTGGGACTGAAGCTTTCTTT CASTMRSGLSSGTEAFF
TRBJ2-3 NA TRBV28 NA TGTGCCAGCAGTTTAGGGGGGACCCCGGCAGATACGCAGTATTTT CASSLGGTPADTQYF
TRBJ1-5 many TRBV6-1 NA TGTGCCAGCAGTGAAGCTCGTCGGGAAGGTAGGCCCCAGCATTTT CASSEARREGRPQHF
TRBJ2-1 NA TRBV5-5 NA TGTGCCAGCAGCTTGGTTTACAGGGACTCCTACAATGAGCAGTTCTTC CASSLVYRDSYNEQFF
TRBJ1-1 few TRBV29-1 TRBD1 TGCAGCGGTGTCGGACAGGTCGAGGGGGCTTTCTTT CSGVGQVEGAFF
TRBJ2-5 NA TRBV20-1 NA TGCAGTGCTAGAAAGGGGGCACTAGCAGAGACCCAGTACTTC CSARKGALAETQYF